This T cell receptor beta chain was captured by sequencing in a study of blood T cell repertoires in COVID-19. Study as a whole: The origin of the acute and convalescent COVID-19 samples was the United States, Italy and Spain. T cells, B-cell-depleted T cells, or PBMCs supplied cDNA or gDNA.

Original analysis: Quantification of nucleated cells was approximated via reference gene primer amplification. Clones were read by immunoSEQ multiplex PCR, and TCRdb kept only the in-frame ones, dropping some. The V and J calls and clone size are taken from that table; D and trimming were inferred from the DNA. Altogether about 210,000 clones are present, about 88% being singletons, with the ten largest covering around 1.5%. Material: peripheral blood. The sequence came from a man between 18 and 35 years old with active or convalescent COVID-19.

CDR3 protein: CASSPPEGGKLFF. CDR3 coding DNA: TGTGCCAGCAGTCCCCCGGAGGGCGGAAAACTGTTTTTT. V gene TRBV2 combines with J gene TRBJ1-4; unclear D gene. Germline lookup yields CDR1 SNHLY and CDR2 FYNNEI. Trimming shortened V by 5 bases and J by 10 bases, and 14 bases separated the two germline ends. The length of the CDR3 is 13 residues.